Relative to its sample, the clone carrying this T cell receptor (beta chain) is medium-sized. Its antigen is unidentified. The germline V gene encodes CDR1 SGDLS and CDR2 YYNGEE. The CDR3 has 14 residues. With 3 bases clipped from V and 8 bases from J, the junction kept 7 bases outside the gene matches. Multiplex PCR employing 32 V and 13 J primers generated amplicons of the TCR beta CDR3. TCRdb passed the multiplex PCR reads through MiXCR, listing each CDR3 protein once. The data contain under 4,000 distinct CDR3 sequences, under 55% of them seen just once; the ten biggest clones take up roughly 50%. The data were obtained in a study of immune heterogeneity within non-small cell lung tumors. Study-level background: Among the tumors, 4 were squamous cell carcinomas, roughly ten were non-squamous carcinomas and 1 was not otherwise specified. General study points: A significant, moderate positive correlation (R about 0.34) linked local T-cell clonality and tumor mutational burden. Identical dominant CDR3 beta clonotypes recurred across a patient's tumor sites, together with site-unique high-frequency clones.

Bulk tumor genomic DNA, about 600 ng per sample, was used as template. Far-apart biopsies, several per primary tumor, were taken during surgery. Their non-small cell lung cancer was newly diagnosed and untreated, and the patients underwent curative surgery. J is TRBJ1-4 and V is TRBV9, with 7 bases fitting TRBD1. The sequence derives from a man aged 60 to 69 with non-small cell lung cancer. Sequenced input: lung tumor tissue. The CDR3 region is CASSATGLEEKLFF. CDR3 in DNA: TGTGCCAGCAGCGCGACAGGGTTGGAGGAAAAACTGTTTTTT.